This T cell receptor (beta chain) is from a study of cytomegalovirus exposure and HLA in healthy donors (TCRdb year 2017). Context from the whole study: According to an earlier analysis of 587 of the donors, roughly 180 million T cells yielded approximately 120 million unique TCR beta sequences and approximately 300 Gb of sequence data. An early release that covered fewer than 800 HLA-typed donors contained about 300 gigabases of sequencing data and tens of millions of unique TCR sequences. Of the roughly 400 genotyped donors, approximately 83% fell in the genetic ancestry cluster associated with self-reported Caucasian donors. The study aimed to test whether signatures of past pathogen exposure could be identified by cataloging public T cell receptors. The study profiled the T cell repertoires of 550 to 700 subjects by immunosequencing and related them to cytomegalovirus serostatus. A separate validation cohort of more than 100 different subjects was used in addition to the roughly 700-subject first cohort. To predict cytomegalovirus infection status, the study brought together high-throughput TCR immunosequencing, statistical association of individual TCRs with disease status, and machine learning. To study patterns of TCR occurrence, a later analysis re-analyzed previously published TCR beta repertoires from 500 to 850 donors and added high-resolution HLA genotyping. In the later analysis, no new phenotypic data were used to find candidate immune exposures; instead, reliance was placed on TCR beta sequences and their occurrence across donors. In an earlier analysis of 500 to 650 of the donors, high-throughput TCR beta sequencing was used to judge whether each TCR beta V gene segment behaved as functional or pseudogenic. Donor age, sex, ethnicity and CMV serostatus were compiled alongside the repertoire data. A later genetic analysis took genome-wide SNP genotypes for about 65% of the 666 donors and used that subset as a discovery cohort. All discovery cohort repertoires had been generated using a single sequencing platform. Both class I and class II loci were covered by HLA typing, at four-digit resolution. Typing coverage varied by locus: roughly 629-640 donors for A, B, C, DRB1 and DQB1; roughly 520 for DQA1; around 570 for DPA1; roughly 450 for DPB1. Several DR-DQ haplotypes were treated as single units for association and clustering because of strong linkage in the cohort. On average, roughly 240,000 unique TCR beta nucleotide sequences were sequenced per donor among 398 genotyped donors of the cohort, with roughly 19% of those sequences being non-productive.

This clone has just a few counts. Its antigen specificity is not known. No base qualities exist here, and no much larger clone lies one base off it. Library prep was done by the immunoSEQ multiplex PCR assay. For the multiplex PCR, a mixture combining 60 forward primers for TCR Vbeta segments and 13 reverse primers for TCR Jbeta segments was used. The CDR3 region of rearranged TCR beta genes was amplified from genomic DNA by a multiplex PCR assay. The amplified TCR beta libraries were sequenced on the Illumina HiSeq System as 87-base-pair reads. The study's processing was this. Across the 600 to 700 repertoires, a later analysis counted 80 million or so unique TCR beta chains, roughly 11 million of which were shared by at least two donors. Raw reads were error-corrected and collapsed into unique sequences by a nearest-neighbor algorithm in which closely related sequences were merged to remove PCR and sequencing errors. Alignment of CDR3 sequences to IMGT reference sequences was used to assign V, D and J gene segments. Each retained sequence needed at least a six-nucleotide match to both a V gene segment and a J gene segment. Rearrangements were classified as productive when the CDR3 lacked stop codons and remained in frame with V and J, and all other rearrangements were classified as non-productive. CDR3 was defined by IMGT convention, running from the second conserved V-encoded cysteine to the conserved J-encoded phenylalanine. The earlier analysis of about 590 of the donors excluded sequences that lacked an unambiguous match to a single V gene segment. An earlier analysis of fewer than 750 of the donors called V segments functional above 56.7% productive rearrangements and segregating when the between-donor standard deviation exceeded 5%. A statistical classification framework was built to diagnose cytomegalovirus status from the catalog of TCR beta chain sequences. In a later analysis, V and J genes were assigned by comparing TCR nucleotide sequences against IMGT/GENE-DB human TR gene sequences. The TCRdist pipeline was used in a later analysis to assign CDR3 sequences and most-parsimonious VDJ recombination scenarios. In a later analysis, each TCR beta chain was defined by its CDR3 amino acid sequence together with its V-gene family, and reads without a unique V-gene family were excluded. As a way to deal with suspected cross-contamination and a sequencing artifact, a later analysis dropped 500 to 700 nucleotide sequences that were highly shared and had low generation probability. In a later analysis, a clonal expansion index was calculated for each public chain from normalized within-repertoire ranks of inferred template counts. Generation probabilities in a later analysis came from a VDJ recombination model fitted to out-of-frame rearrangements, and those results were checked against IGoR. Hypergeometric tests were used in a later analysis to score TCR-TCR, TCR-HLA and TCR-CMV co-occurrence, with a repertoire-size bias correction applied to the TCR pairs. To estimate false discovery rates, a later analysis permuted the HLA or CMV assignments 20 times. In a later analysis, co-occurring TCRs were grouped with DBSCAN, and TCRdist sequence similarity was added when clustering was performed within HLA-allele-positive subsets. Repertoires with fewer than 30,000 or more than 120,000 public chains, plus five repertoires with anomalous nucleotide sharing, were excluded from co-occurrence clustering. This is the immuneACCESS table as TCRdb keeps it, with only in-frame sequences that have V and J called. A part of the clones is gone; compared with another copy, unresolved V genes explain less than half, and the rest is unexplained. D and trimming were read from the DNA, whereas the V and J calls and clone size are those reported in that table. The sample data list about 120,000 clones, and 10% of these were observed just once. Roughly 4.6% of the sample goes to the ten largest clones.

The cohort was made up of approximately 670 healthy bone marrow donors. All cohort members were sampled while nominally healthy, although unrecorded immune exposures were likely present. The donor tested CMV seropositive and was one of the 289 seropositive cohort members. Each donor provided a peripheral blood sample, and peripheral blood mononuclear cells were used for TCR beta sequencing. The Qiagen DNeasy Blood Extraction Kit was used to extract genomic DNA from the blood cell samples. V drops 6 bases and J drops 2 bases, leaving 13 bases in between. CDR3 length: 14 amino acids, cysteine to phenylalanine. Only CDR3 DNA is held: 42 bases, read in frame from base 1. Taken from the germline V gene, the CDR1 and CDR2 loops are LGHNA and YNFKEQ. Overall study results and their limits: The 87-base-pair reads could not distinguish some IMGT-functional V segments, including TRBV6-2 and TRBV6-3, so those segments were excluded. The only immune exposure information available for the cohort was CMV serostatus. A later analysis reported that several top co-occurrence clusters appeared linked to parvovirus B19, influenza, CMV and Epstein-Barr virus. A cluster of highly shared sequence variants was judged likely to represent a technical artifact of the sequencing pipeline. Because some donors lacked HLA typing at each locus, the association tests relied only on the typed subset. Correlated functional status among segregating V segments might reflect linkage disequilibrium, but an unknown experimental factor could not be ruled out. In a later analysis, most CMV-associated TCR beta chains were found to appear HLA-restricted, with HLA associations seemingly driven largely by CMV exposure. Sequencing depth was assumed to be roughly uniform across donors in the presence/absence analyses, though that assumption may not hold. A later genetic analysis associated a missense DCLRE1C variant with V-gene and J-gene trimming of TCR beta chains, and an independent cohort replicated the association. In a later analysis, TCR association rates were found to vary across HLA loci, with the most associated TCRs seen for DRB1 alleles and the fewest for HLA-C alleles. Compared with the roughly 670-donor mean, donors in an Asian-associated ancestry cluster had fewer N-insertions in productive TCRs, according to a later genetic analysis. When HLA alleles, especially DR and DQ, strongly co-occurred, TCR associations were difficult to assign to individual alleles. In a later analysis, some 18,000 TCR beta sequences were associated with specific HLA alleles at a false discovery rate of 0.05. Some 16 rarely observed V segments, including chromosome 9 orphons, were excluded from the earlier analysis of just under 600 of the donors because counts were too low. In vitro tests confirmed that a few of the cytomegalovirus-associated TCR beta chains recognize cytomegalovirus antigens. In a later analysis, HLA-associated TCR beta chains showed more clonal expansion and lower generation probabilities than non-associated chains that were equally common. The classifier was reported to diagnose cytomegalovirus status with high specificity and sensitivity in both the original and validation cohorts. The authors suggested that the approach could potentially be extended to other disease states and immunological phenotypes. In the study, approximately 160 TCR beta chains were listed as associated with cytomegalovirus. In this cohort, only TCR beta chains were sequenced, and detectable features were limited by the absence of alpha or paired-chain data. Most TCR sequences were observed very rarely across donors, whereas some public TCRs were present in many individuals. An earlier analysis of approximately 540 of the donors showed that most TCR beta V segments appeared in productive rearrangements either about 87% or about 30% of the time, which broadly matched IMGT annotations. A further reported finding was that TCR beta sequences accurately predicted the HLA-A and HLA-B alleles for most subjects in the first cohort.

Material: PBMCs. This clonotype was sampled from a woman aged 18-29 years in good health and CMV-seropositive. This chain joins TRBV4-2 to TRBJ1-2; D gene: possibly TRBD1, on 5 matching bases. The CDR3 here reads CASSQTQGNYGYTF. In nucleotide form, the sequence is TGTGCCAGCAGTCAGACGCAGGGAAACTATGGCTACACCTTC.